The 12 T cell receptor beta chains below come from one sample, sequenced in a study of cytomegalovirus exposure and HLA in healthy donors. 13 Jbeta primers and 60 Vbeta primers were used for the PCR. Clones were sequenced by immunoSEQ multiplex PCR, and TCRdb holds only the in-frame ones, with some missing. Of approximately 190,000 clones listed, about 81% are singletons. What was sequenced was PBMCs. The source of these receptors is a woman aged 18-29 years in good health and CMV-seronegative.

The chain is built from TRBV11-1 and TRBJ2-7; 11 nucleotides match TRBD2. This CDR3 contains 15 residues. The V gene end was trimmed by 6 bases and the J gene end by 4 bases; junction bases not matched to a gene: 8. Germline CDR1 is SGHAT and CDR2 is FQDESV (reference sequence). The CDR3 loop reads CASSLLAGVFYEQYF. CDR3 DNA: TGTGCCAGCAGTTTACTAGCGGGAGTCTTTTACGAGCAGTACTTC. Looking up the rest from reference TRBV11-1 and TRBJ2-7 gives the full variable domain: EAEVAQSPRYKITEKSQAVAFWCDPISGHATLYWYRQILGQGPELLVQFQDESVVDDSQLPKDRFSAERLKGVDSTLKIQPAELGDSAMYLCASSLLAGVFYEQYFGPGTRLTVT.

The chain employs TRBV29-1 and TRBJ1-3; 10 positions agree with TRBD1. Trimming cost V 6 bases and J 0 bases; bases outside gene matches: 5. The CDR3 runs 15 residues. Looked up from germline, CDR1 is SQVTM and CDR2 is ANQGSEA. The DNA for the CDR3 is TGCAGCGTACGGGACAGGGGACCCTCTGGAAACACCATATATTTT. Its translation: CSVRDRGPSGNTIYF.

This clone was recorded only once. In DNA form, the CDR3 reads TGTGTCAGAAGCCACCCTCCTAGCGGGGCTAGCACAGATACGCAGTATTTT. This translates into CVRSHPPSGASTDTQYF. The rearrangement joins TRBV7-5 to TRBJ2-3; the table's D call of TRBD2 was not tested on the DNA. TRBV7-5 is an annotated pseudogene. This CDR3 is built from 17 residues.

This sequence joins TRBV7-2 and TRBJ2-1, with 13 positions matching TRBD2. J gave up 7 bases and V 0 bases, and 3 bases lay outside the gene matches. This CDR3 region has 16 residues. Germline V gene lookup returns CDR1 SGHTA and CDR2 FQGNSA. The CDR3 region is CASSLAGTSGMNEQFF. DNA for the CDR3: TGTGCCAGCAGCTTAGCGGGGACTAGCGGGATGAATGAGCAGTTCTTC.

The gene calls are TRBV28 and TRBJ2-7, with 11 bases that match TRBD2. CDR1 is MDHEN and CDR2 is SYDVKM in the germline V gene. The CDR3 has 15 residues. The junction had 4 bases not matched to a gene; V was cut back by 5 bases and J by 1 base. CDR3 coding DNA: TGTGCCAGCAGTCGGAGACTAGCGGGGTCCTACGAGCAGTACTTC. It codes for CASSRRLAGSYEQYF.

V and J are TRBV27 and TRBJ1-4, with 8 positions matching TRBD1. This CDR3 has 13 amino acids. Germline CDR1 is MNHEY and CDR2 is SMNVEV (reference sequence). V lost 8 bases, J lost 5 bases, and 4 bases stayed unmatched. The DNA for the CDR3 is TGTGCCAGCCGGGACAGGCTAAATGAAAAACTGTTTTTT. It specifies CASRDRLNEKLFF.

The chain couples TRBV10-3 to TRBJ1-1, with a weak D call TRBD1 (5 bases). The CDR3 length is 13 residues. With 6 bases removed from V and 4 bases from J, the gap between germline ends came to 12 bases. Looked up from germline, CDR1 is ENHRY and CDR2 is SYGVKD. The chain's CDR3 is CAIRGGAATEAFF. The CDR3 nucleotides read TGTGCCATCAGAGGAGGGGCGGCCACTGAAGCTTTCTTT.

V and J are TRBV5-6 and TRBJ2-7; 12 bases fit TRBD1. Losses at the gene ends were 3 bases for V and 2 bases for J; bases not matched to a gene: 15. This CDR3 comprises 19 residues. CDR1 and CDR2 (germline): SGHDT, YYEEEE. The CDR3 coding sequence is TGTGCCAGCAGCTCCCCGGGACAGGGGGCTAAATACTTTACCTACGAGCAGTACTTC. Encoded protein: CASSSPGQGAKYFTYEQYF.

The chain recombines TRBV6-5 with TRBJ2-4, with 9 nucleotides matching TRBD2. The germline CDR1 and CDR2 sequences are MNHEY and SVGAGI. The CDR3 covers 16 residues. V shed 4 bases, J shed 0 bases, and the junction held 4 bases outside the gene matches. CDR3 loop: CASSSSGILAKNIQYF. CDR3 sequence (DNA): TGTGCCAGCAGTTCTAGCGGGATACTAGCCAAAAACATTCAGTACTTC.

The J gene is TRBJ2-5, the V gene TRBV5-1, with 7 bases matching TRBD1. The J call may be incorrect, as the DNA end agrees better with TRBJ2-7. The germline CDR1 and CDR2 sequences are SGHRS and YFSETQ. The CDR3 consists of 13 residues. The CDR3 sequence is CASSLVAGGEQYF. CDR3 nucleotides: TGCGCCAGCAGCTTGGTCGCAGGGGGCGAGCAGTACTTC.

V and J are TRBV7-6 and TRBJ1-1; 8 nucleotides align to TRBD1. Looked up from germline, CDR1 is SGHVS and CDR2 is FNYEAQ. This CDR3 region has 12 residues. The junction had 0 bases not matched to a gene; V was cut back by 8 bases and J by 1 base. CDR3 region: CASGQGNTEAFF. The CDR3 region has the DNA TGTGCCAGCGGACAGGGGAACACTGAAGCTTTCTTT.

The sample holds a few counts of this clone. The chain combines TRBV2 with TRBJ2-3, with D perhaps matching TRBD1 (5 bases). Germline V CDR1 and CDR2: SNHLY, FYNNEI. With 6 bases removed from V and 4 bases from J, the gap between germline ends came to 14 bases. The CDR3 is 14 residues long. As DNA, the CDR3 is TGTGCCAGCAGAGTCAGGGTTGGCGCAGATACGCAGTATTTT. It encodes CASRVRVGADTQYF.